Listed below are T cell receptor beta chains from one sample, sequenced in a study of shared clonotypes between healthy human individuals. Generated by immunoSEQ multiplex PCR, the TCRdb table keeps only in-frame clones and is missing some. The data show some 2.1 million clones, around 93% seen once. The sample taken for sequencing was naive CD8+ T cells from PBMCs. These receptors all stem from a man aged 18-30 years in good health. Some clones in this sample may be carry-over from other donors' samples. Both conserved end residues are part of each CDR3.

V gene	J gene	CDR3 protein
TRBV10-3	TRBJ2-7	CAISGPPGVLSYEQYF
TRBV15	TRBJ1-1	CATSSAGGAVEAFF
TRBV7-9	TRBJ1-3	CASSLAGASGNTIYF
TRBV27	TRBJ1-1	CASSLGGGGVTEAFF
TRBV28	TRBJ2-1	CASSPSLVKDEQFF
TRBV7-9	TRBJ2-1	CASSFQSMLGLAGINEQFF
TRBV9	TRBJ1-1	CASSGRTGGGNTEAFF
TRBV6-6	TRBJ1-2	CASSSAVTPTNYGYTF
TRBV4-1	TRBJ2-6	CASSQSRGVGANVLTF
TRBV6-5	TRBJ2-7	CASSYSHEGAPYEQYF
TRBV6-5	TRBJ2-1	CASSPLGGRPPEQFF
TRBV6-6	TRBJ2-7	CASSSPTSGSYEQYF
TRBV7-9	TRBJ2-3	CASSLRPGLAGILDTQYF
TRBV5-6	TRBJ1-5	CASSLVGEDQPQHF
TRBV15	TRBJ1-1	CATSKGQGWDEAFF
TRBV15	TRBJ1-4	CATNAGQGFEKLFF
TRBV28	TRBJ2-7	CASSLSRAYEQYF
TRBV4-3	TRBJ1-1	CASSHGDTEAFF
TRBV11-2	TRBJ2-7	CASSSSREQYF
TRBV6-5	TRBJ2-7	CASSPLGSTYEQYF
TRBV23-1	TRBJ2-7	CASSHLSQGLRYEQYF
TRBV5-1	TRBJ2-7	CASSLPTSGKDEQYF
TRBV29-1	TRBJ1-1	CSAYTAMNTEAFF
TRBV10-3	TRBJ1-2	CAISAQVEGDGYTF
TRBV2	TRBJ1-4	CASRTGTGYEKLFF
TRBV29-1	TRBJ2-2	CSVEGGLAGVDTGELFF
TRBV15	TRBJ2-4	CATSGRTSGRGYF
TRBV14	TRBJ2-7	CASSAPAGVTPLKQYF
TRBV6-1	TRBJ1-1	CASSEVDITLEAFF
TRBV4-3	TRBJ2-5	CASSQGGGLAGLQETQYF
TRBV5-1	TRBJ2-5	CASSPDQETQYF
TRBV28	TRBJ1-3	CASRLPSGGGPDTIYF
TRBV7-9	TRBJ2-1	CASSLRRGEAWVDEQFF
TRBV28	TRBJ2-7	CASTPGVGSYYEQYF
TRBV7-9	TRBJ2-3	CASSPPSGFSTDTQYF